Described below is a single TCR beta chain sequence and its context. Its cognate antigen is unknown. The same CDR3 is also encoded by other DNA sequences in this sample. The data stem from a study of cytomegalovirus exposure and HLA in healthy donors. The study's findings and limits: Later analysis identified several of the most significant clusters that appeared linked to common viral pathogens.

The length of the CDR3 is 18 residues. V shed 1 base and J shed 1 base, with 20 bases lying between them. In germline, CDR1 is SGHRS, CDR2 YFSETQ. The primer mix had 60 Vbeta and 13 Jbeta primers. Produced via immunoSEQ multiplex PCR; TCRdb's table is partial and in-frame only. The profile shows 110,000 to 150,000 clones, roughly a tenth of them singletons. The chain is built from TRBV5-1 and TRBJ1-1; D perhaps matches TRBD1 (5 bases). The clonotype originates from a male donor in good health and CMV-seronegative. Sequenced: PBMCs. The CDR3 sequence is CASSLSILQRGQNTEAFF. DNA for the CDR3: TGCGCCAGCAGCTTGTCTATTCTGCAGCGAGGACAGAACACTGAAGCTTTCTTT.